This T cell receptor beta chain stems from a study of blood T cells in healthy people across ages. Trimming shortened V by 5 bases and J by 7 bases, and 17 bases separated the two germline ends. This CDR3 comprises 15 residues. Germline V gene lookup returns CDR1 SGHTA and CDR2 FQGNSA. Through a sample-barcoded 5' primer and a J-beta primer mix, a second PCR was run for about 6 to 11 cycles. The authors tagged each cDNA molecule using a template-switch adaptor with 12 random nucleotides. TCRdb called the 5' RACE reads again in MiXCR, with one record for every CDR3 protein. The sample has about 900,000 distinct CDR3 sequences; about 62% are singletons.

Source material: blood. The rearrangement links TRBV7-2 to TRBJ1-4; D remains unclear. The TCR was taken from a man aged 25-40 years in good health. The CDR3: CASSVRPPPGEKLFF. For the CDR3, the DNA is TGTGCCAGCAGCGTACGACCCCCTCCGGGTGAAAAACTGTTTTTT.